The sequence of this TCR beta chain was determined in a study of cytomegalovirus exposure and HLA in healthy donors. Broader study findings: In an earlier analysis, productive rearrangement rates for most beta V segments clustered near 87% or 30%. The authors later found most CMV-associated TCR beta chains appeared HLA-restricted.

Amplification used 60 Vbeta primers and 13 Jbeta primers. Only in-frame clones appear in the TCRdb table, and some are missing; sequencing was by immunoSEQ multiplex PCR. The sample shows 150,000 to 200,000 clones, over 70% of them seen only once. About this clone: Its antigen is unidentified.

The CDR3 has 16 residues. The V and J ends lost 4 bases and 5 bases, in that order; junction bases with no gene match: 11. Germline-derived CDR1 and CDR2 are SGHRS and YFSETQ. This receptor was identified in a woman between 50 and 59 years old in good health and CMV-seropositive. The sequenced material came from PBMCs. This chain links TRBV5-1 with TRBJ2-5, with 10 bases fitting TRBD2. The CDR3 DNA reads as TGCGCCAGCAGCAACGGAGCGGGGGGGCTCGGTGAGACCCAGTACTTC. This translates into CASSNGAGGLGETQYF.